The rows below give T cell receptor beta chains drawn from one sample of a study of blood T cell repertoires in COVID-19. Sequencing used immunoSEQ multiplex PCR; TCRdb keeps in-frame clones, though not all of them. The repertoire holds 300,000 to 400,000 clones, with more than 70% as singletons. Sequencing was done on a sample of peripheral blood. The source of these receptors is a man under 40 with active or convalescent COVID-19. CDR3s include the opening cysteine and the closing phenylalanine or tryptophan. The D gene is left open where the match is weak. Clone size is given for some rows only: seen once, a few or many times, or a class if the clone is expanded.

NA | TRBJ2-2 | TRBD2 | TRBV27 | TGTGCCAGCAGTTTATCCCCGGGACTAGGGGGCGGGGAGCTGTTTTTT | CASSLSPGLGGGELFF
NA | TRBJ2-7 | TRBD2 | TRBV5-1 | TGCGCCAGCAGCTTGGGGGGGACTAGCGGACACTACGAGCAGTACTTC | CASSLGGTSGHYEQYF
NA | TRBJ2-7 | TRBD2 | TRBV18 | TGTGCCAGCTCACCGGCGGTAGCGGGAGTCTACGAGCAGTACTTC | CASSPAVAGVYEQYF
few | TRBJ2-7 | TRBD1 | TRBV28 | TGTGCCAGCAGCCGGGACAGAGACGAGCAGTACTTC | CASSRDRDEQYF
NA | TRBJ1-5 | NA | TRBV18 | TGTGCCAGCTCACCACCGGGAGGGGACCAGCCCCAGCATTTT | CASSPPGGDQPQHF
NA | TRBJ2-1 | TRBD2 | TRBV4-3 | TGCGCCAGCAGCCAAGATGGGGGGGTCTACAATGAGCAGTTCTTC | CASSQDGGVYNEQFF
NA | TRBJ2-6 | NA | TRBV5-1 | TGCGCCAGCAGCTGGGGGCAGGGGGAGGTCAACGTCCTGACTTTC | CASSWGQGEVNVLTF
NA | TRBJ2-2 | NA | TRBV24-1 | TGTGCCACCAGTGATCCCACGGTTGGGAGGACCGGGGAGCTGTTTTTT | CATSDPTVGRTGELFF
NA | TRBJ1-4 | TRBD1 | TRBV24-1 | TGTGCCACCAGTGATCCCCGGGACAGGGAGGGAAAACTGTTTTTT | CATSDPRDREGKLFF
few | TRBJ2-7 | NA | TRBV19 | TGTGCCAGTAGTATTGGTGGCCAGGGCCTCCTGGAGCAGTACTTC | CASSIGGQGLLEQYF
NA | TRBJ1-2 | NA | TRBV4-1 | TGCGCCAGCAGCCAAGCCTTCCCGGGTAACTATGGCTACACCTTC | CASSQAFPGNYGYTF
NA | TRBJ1-1 | NA | TRBV12-3/TRBV12-4 | TGTGCCAGCAGTTTCAATCTAGGAAGGGAAGCTTTCTTT | CASSFNLGREAFF
NA | TRBJ2-1 | NA | TRBV7-8 | TGTGCCAGCAGCTTAGTAAGGGCAGAGAGGGATGAGCAGTTCTTC | CASSLVRAERDEQFF
NA | TRBJ2-1 | NA | TRBV21-1 | TGTGCCAGCAGCAAAAGAGGCGGGGGGCCTTACAATGAGCAGTTCTTC | CASSKRGGGPYNEQFF
NA | TRBJ2-2 | NA | TRBV9 | TGTGCCAGCAGCGCCATCTCTTGGAGCACCGGGGAGCTGTTTTTT | CASSAISWSTGELFF
NA | TRBJ2-1 | TRBD2 | TRBV23-1 | TGCGCCAGCAGACCTAAAGGGCTAGCGGGCCGAGCCCCGTATCAAAATGAGCAGTTCTTC | CASRPKGLAGRAPYQNEQFF
NA | TRBJ1-1 | TRBD1 | TRBV7-2 | TGTGCCAGCAGCTTAGCGGGACAGGGAAGAACTGAAGCTTTCTTT | CASSLAGQGRTEAFF
NA | TRBJ2-3 | NA | TRBV28 | TGTGCCAGCAGTCCATGGACAGGGAGGGGCTATGGCACAGATACGCAGTATTTT | CASSPWTGRGYGTDTQYF
NA | TRBJ1-6 | TRBD1 | TRBV5-1 | TGCGCCAGCAGCTCTCAGGGGGCGGTCGATAATTCACCCCTCCACTTT | CASSSQGAVDNSPLHF
NA | TRBJ1-5 | TRBD1 | TRBV19 | TGTGCCAGTAGTACTGCCGGGACAGGGTTTGGTCAGCCCCAGCATTTT | CASSTAGTGFGQPQHF
NA | TRBJ2-3 | TRBD2 | TRBV3-1/TRBV3-2 | TGTGCCAGCAGCCCCGGGACTAGCCAATTCACAGATACGCAGTATTTT | CASSPGTSQFTDTQYF
NA | TRBJ2-1 | TRBD1 | TRBV2 | TGTGCCAGCAGGCCGACAGGGGGTCGTATGGATGAGCAGTTCTTC | CASRPTGGRMDEQFF
NA | TRBJ2-7 | NA | TRBV7-2 | TGTGCCAGCAGCCTCACAGGGCCCATCTCCTACGAGCAGTACTTC | CASSLTGPISYEQYF
NA | TRBJ2-5 | TRBD2 | TRBV5-1 | TGCGCCAGCAGCTTGGAGGGGACTAGCGGGGAAATAAGGTACTTC | CASSLEGTSGEIRYF
NA | TRBJ1-2 | NA | TRBV10-3 | TGTGCCATCAGTGTAACAGATAATAGCTACACCTTC | CAISVTDNSYTF
NA | TRBJ1-2 | NA | TRBV15 | TGTGCCACCAGCAGGGACTTCGGACGGCTGGAGGACGGCTACACCTTC | CATSRDFGRLEDGYTF
NA | TRBJ2-5 | NA | TRBV9 | TGTGCCAGCAGCGTAGACCGTTACTCCCAAGAGACCCAGTACTTC | CASSVDRYSQETQYF
NA | TRBJ2-3 | TRBD1 | TRBV9 | TGTGCCAGCAGCGTGCAGGGGGCGGGAGATACGCAGTATTTT | CASSVQGAGDTQYF
NA | TRBJ2-1 | TRBD2 | TRBV7-7 | TGTGCCAGCAGCTTAGTAGGGACTAGTGAGCAGTTCTTC | CASSLVGTSEQFF
NA | TRBJ2-1 | TRBD1 | TRBV6-5 | TGTGCCAGCAGTTACGATGGACAGGGCGCCTACAATGAGCAGTTCTTC | CASSYDGQGAYNEQFF
few | TRBJ2-2 | NA | TRBV11-2 | TGTGCCAGCAGCTCCTTATACAGGGCCGGGGAGCTGTTTTTT | CASSSLYRAGELFF
NA | TRBJ1-2 | NA | TRBV7-2 | TGTGCCAGCAGCTTAAGCTCGGGGGGTGGTAAGGGTAGCTATGGCTACACCTTC | CASSLSSGGGKGSYGYTF
NA | TRBJ2-1 | TRBD2 | TRBV14 | TGTGCCAGCAGCCAAGCTCTCGTAGCGGGGGGGCAAGCCTCCTACAATGAGCAGTTCTTC | CASSQALVAGGQASYNEQFF
NA | TRBJ2-7 | TRBD1 | TRBV28 | TGTGCCAGCAGCCCCGTAATGACAGGGATTTACGAGCAGTACTTC | CASSPVMTGIYEQYF
NA | TRBJ1-4 | NA | TRBV5-1 | TGCGCCAGCAGTCGACAGGCTGGCGAAAAACTGTTTTTT | CASSRQAGEKLFF
NA | TRBJ1-1 | NA | TRBV5-4 | TGTGCCAGCAGCTTGGCGGGGGGATCCCCTGAAGCTTTCTTT | CASSLAGGSPEAFF
NA | TRBJ2-6 | NA | TRBV5-6 | TGTGCCAGCAGCTGGGGGGCTGGGGCCAACGTCCTGACTTTC | CASSWGAGANVLTF
NA | TRBJ2-3 | TRBD2 | TRBV7-2 | TGTGCCAGCAGCTTAGTTAGCGGGAGGGTAGATACGCAGTATTTT | CASSLVSGRVDTQYF
NA | TRBJ1-2 | TRBD1 | TRBV15 | TGTGCCACCAGCAGTAACAGGGGGAGAGGCTACACCTTC | CATSSNRGRGYTF
NA | TRBJ1-6 | NA | TRBV10-3 | TGTGCCATCAGCCAACAGGGAGAGGATTCACCCCTCCACTTT | CAISQQGEDSPLHF
once | TRBJ2-2 | TRBD1 | TRBV11-3 | TGTGCCAGCAGCTTATCGACCGGGACAGGGGCCGGGGAGCTGTTTTTT | CASSLSTGTGAGELFF